One sample yielded the 9 T cell receptor beta chains listed below, sequenced in a study of T cell responses to AZD1222 COVID-19 vaccine. Generated by immunoSEQ multiplex PCR, the TCRdb table keeps only in-frame clones and is missing some. The table lists around 190,000 clones, about 89% of them singletons. Sequencing was performed on peripheral blood, taken 28 days after the second AZD1222 dose. Every receptor here comes from an adult who received the AZD1222 COVID-19 vaccine.

This rearrangement joins TRBV20-1 to TRBJ2-7; 9 nucleotides align to TRBD2. The CDR3 covers 11 residues. Trimming cost V 6 bases and J 5 bases; bases outside gene matches: 2. In germline, CDR1 is DFQATT, CDR2 SNEGSKA (reference sequence). This CDR3 is CSAGGGDEQYF. The CDR3 DNA reads as TGCAGTGCCGGCGGGGGGGACGAGCAGTACTTC.

The CDR3 sequence is CAISPGQGRGTSDTQYF. For the CDR3, the DNA is TGTGCCATCAGCCCCGGACAGGGAAGAGGTACATCAGATACGCAGTATTTT. The V call is TRBV10-3, the J call TRBJ2-3; 8 bases line up with TRBD1. The V and J ends lost 6 bases and 4 bases, in that order; junction bases with no gene match: 15. Germline values: CDR1 ENHRY, CDR2 SYGVKD. The CDR3 length is 17 residues.

This clone showed up just a few times. The chain couples TRBV7-9 to TRBJ1-4; no firm D call. Germline V gene data show CDR1 as SEHNR and CDR2 as FQNEAQ (reference sequence). CDR3 size: 14 residues. V was cut by 0 bases and J by 7 bases, with 9 bases left in between. The CDR3 DNA reads TGTGCCAGCAGCTTAGCGAGGGAGAGTGAAAAACTGTTTTTT. Its translation: CASSLARESEKLFF.

J is TRBJ1-1 and V is TRBV4-1; no firm D call. Germline CDR1 and CDR2: MGHRA and YSYEKL. V was shortened by 3 bases and J by 8 bases, with 10 bases between the two germline ends. The CDR3 extends over 12 amino acids. The CDR3 nucleotides read TGCGCCAGCAGCCACGCCCGGTCCGAAGCTTTCTTT. Translation gives CASSHARSEAFF.

As to this clone: One junction end does not reproduce the germline sequence, and a read error may be involved. V is TRBV4-3 and J is TRBJ2-3; 12 nucleotides agree with TRBD2. The CDR3 is 19 residues long. Germline CDR1 reads LGHNA; CDR2 reads YSLEER. The CDR3 coding sequence is TGCGCCTGCAGCCGCCAAGCTAGCGGGGGGGCCTTTAGATCGGATACGCAGTATTTT. Translating it yields CACSRQASGGAFRSDTQYF.

The rearrangement links TRBV11-3 to TRBJ2-7, with TRBD1 identical over 7 bases. From germline, CDR1 is SGHNT and CDR2 YENEEA. This CDR3 comprises 15 residues. The V segment lost 4 bases and the J segment 2 bases; nucleotides outside the gene matches: 8. The CDR3 protein is CASSSTGVMTYEQYF. The CDR3 nucleotides are TGTGCCAGCAGCTCAACAGGGGTTATGACCTACGAGCAGTACTTC.

The rearrangement links TRBV21-1 to TRBJ1-1; TRBD1, as called in the table, went unchecked against the DNA. TRBV21-1 is a recognized pseudogene. This CDR3 has 14 amino acids. CDR3 amino acids: CASSKALEQPSPFF. The CDR3 DNA reads TGTGCCAGCAGCAAAGCGCTCGAACAGCCCTCTCCTTTCTTT.

V is TRBV2 and J is TRBJ1-6, with a weak D call TRBD1 (5 bases). The CDR3 contains 14 residues. Looked up from germline, CDR1 is SNHLY and CDR2 is FYNNEI. The ends were cut back, 1 base at V and 7 bases at J, with 8 bases in the middle. The CDR3 DNA is TGTGCCAGCAGTGAAGTCAGGGTGAATTCACCCCTCCACTTT. Amino acid sequence: CASSEVRVNSPLHF.

V usage is TRBV5-1 and J usage is TRBJ1-4, with D possibly TRBD1 on 6 matching bases. Looked up from germline, CDR1 is SGHRS and CDR2 is YFSETQ. This CDR3 is built from 15 residues. Trimming stripped 6 bases from V and 2 bases from J, with 14 bases between. CDR3 sequence: CASMFQGMTNEKLFF. CDR3 sequence (DNA): TGCGCCAGCATGTTTCAGGGGATGACTAATGAAAAACTGTTTTTT.